Given below is one T cell receptor beta chain in context. Its antigen is unidentified. The germline gives CDR1 GTSNPN, CDR2 SVGIG (reference sequence). Trimming took off 2 bases at V and 3 bases at J, with 13 bases between the two ends. CDR3 length: 15 amino acids. This entry belongs to a study of cytomegalovirus exposure and HLA in healthy donors. Study-level findings and limits: For TCR beta chains, V- and J-gene trimming was later linked to a missense DCLRE1C variant. The authors later found most CMV-associated TCR beta chains appeared HLA-restricted.

The PCR was carried out with 60 Vbeta primers and 13 Jbeta primers. Profiled with immunoSEQ multiplex PCR; TCRdb holds only in-frame clones, not every one. This sample lists around 57,000 clones; its ten largest clones have 11%. The source of this sequence is a woman aged 45-60 years in good health and CMV-seropositive. The specimen was PBMCs. The genes are TRBV30 and TRBJ2-2; TRBD1 is a possible D gene (5 bases). The CDR3 here is CAWSMAGKDTGELFF. As DNA, the CDR3 is TGTGCCTGGAGTATGGCAGGGAAGGACACCGGGGAGCTGTTTTTT.